A single sample gave rise to the 32 T cell receptor beta chains below, sequenced in a study of graft-versus-host responses after intestinal transplantation. Method: immunoSEQ multiplex PCR; TCRdb's copy keeps in-frame clones and lacks some. The sample shows 80,000 or so clones, around 93% of them seen only once. The sample in question was PBMCs, obtained 98 days after intestinal transplantation. These receptors were obtained from a human patient who received an intestinal transplant, so some T cells may come from the graft donor.

CDR3 residues: CSVAPRGPGELFF. In nucleotides, the CDR3 is TGCAGCGTTGCCCCCCGGGGACCCGGGGAGCTGTTTTTT. This chain joins TRBV29-1 and TRBJ2-2, with D perhaps given as TRBD1 or TRBD2 (5 bases each). CDR1 and CDR2 (germline): SQVTM, ANQGSEA. This CDR3 has 13 residues. With 4 bases removed from V and 6 bases from J, the gap between germline ends came to 12 bases.

The rearrangement uses TRBV6-1 and TRBJ2-3, with TRBD2 matching 9 bases. CDR3 length: 20 amino acids. With 1 base clipped from V and 3 bases from J, the junction kept 17 bases outside the gene matches. From germline, CDR1 is MNHNS and CDR2 SASEGT. The CDR3 DNA sequence: TGTGCCAGCAGTGAAGGATTGGTCATGATAGCGGGGGTTAGGACAGATACGCAGTATTTT. Protein sequence: CASSEGLVMIAGVRTDTQYF.

V and J are TRBV6-5 and TRBJ2-2, with a weak D call TRBD2 (5 bases). V was cut by 6 bases and J by 6 bases, with 14 bases left in between. The CDR3 is 14 amino acids. The V gene's germline CDR1 is MNHEY and CDR2 SVGAGI. The CDR3 nucleotides read TGTGCCAGCAGGGAGGTAATAAATGCCGGGGAGCTGTTTTTT. The encoded protein is CASREVINAGELFF.

The chain has TRBV4-1 and TRBJ2-2; D uncertain. Per the germline V gene, CDR1 is MGHRA and CDR2 is YSYEKL. The CDR3 is 15 residues long. V was trimmed by 4 bases and J by 7 bases, leaving 16 bases between them. The CDR3 DNA sequence: TGCGCCAGCAGCCCAGACACGGCCCTGAACGGGGAGCTGTTTTTT. It is translated as CASSPDTALNGELFF.

The chain is built from TRBV15 and TRBJ1-5, with a weak D call TRBD1 (6 bases). V was shortened by 8 bases and J by 3 bases, with 11 bases between the two germline ends. Germline CDR1 and CDR2: LNHNV and YYDKDF (reference sequence). The CDR3 has 13 amino acids. CDR3 nucleotides: TGTGCCACCTCTGGGGACATCAATCAGCCCCAGCATTTT. Translation: CATSGDINQPQHF. The entire variable domain, with the rest obtained from reference TRBV15 and TRBJ1-5, is as follows: DAMVIQNPRYQVTQFGKPVTLSCSQTLNHNVMYWYQQKSSQAPKLLFHYYDKDFNNEADTPDNFQSRRPNTSFCFLDIRSPGLGDTAMYLCATSGDINQPQHFGDGTRLSIL.

This rearrangement joins TRBV30 to TRBJ1-3; D gene unclear. CDR1 GTSNPN and CDR2 SVGIG come from the germline V gene (reference sequence). The CDR3 has 12 amino acids. Trimming shortened V by 5 bases and J by 0 bases, and 5 bases separated the two germline ends. For the CDR3, the DNA is TGTGCCTGGGGGCCCTCTGGAAACACCATATATTTT. Protein product: CAWGPSGNTIYF.

In its sample, this clone was seen a few times. This chain uses TRBV6-5 with TRBJ1-6; D perhaps matches TRBD1 (5 bases). CDR1 and CDR2 from the germline V gene are MNHEY and SVGAGI. The CDR3 runs 15 residues. The V end was cut by 0 bases, the J end by 7 bases, with 10 bases between. The CDR3 bases are TGTGCCAGCAGTTACTCCCGGGACGTAAATTCACCCCTCCACTTT. Translating it yields CASSYSRDVNSPLHF.

V and J are TRBV4-1 and TRBJ2-2; D may be TRBD2 (5 bases). The germline gives CDR1 MGHRA, CDR2 YSYEKL. This CDR3 comprises 15 residues. The ends were cut back, 4 bases at V and 2 bases at J, with 11 bases in the middle. Written as DNA, the CDR3 is TGCGCCAGCAGCCTAGAGGACTTCAACACCGGGGAGCTGTTTTTT. The encoded protein is CASSLEDFNTGELFF.

J is TRBJ2-2 and V is TRBV5-1; no firm D call. Per germline, CDR1 SGHRS and CDR2 YFSETQ. The CDR3 totals 10 residues. V lost 7 bases, J lost 6 bases, and 4 bases lay in between. The CDR3 DNA is TGCGCCAGCGGGGCCGGGGAGCTGTTTTTT. It yields the protein CASGAGELFF. Combining the CDR3 with reference TRBV5-1 and TRBJ2-2 gives the whole variable domain KAGVTQTPRYLIKTRGQQVTLSCSPISGHRSVSWYQQTPGQGLQFLFEYFSETQRNKGNFPGRFSGRQFSNSRSEMNVSTLELGDSALYLCASGAGELFFGEGSRLTVL.

The sample holds one count of this clone. This rearrangement joins TRBV7-2 to TRBJ1-2, with a possible D match to TRBD1 (6 bases). Trimming shortened V by 5 bases and J by 6 bases, and 19 bases separated the two germline ends. CDR3 size: 15 residues. In germline, CDR1 is SGHTA, CDR2 FQGNSA. The CDR3 here is CASSLRQAAHDGYTF. CDR3 nucleotide sequence: TGTGCCAGCAGCCTCAGACAGGCGGCCCACGATGGCTACACCTTC.

The chain couples TRBV11-3 to TRBJ1-6; D is possibly TRBD1 (6 bases). In germline, CDR1 is SGHNT, CDR2 YENEEA. V lost 1 base to trimming and J lost 6 bases, with 10 bases between them. This CDR3 comprises 15 residues. CDR3 sequence (DNA): TGTGCCAGCAGCTTAGTTTCAGGGGCTAATTCACCCCTCCACTTT. It is translated as CASSLVSGANSPLHF.

This chain uses TRBV4-2 with TRBJ1-1; 8 nucleotides line up with TRBD1. V shed 3 bases, J shed 2 bases, and the junction held 8 bases outside the gene matches. Germline V gene lookup returns CDR1 LGHNA and CDR2 YNFKEQ. The CDR3 loop spans 16 amino acids. In nucleotides, the CDR3 is TGTGCCAGCAGCCAGGAGGGACAGGTGTACAACACTGAAGCTTTCTTT. It encodes CASSQEGQVYNTEAFF.

CDR3 in DNA: TGTGCCTCAAGCAAGAGGGGCACTGAAGCTTTCTTT. Encoded protein: CASSKRGTEAFF. The V and J genes are TRBV19 and TRBJ1-1; possible D gene TRBD1, 5 bases. Looked up from germline, CDR1 is LNHDA and CDR2 is SQIVND (reference sequence). Trimming removed 11 bases from V and 4 bases from J, with 14 bases in between. There are 12 residues in the CDR3.

The chain uses TRBV4-1 and TRBJ2-3, with TRBD1 matching over 7 bases. Trimming took 4 bases from V and 4 from J; bases not matched to a gene: 5. Germline lookup yields CDR1 MGHRA and CDR2 YSYEKL. The CDR3 has 14 amino acids. The CDR3 region is CASSPPTGPDTQYF. The CDR3 region has the DNA TGCGCCAGCAGCCCTCCGACAGGGCCAGATACGCAGTATTTT.

To note about this clone: Different DNA sequences within this sample yield the same CDR3. The chain has TRBV25-1 and TRBJ2-1; perhaps TRBD2 as D (6 bases). This CDR3 is built from 15 residues. V was clipped by 6 bases and J by 1 base, with 13 bases between them. Germline CDR1 MGHDK, CDR2 SYGVNS. The CDR3 protein is CASSDRGLSYNEQFF. The CDR3 DNA reads TGTGCCAGCAGCGATCGGGGGTTGTCCTACAATGAGCAGTTCTTC.

The chain combines TRBV6-1 with TRBJ1-1; D unresolved. V gave up 5 bases and J gave up 2 bases, with 9 bases separating them. The germline CDR1 and CDR2 sequences are MNHNS and SASEGT. This CDR3 comprises 13 residues. The CDR3, as DNA: TGTGCCAGCAGTAGGACGGCTAACACTGAAGCTTTCTTT. This translates into CASSRTANTEAFF.

The V and J genes are TRBV28 and TRBJ2-4; D possibly corresponds to TRBD2 (5 bases). The CDR3 sequence is 14 residues long. V dropped 2 bases and J dropped 0 bases, with 5 bases sitting between them. Germline V gene lookup returns CDR1 MDHEN and CDR2 SYDVKM. The CDR3 is CASSLAGAKNIQYF. In DNA, the CDR3 is TGTGCCAGCAGTTTAGCGGGAGCCAAAAACATTCAGTACTTC.

The chain uses TRBV7-3 and TRBJ2-5, with D possibly being TRBD1 (5 bases). Trimming took 3 bases from V and 3 from J, leaving 8 bases between them. Germline V gene sequence: CDR1 SGHTA, CDR2 FQGTGA. The CDR3 has 13 amino acids. The CDR3 DNA follows: TGTGCCAGCAGCTTGGTGACAGAAGAGACCCAGTACTTC. It translates to CASSLVTEETQYF.

This rearrangement joins TRBV2 to TRBJ1-5; weak D call: TRBD1 (5 bases). CDR3 length: 18 amino acids. Germline-derived CDR1 and CDR2 are SNHLY and FYNNEI. The ends were cut back, 6 bases at V and 5 bases at J, with 26 bases in the middle. Here the CDR3 reads CASSTRGQGRWGDQPQHF. The CDR3 DNA sequence: TGTGCCAGCAGCACCCGCGGTCAGGGAAGATGGGGTGATCAGCCCCAGCATTTT.

The genes are TRBV28 and TRBJ2-7; 13 positions agree with TRBD2. This CDR3 comprises 16 residues. Germline CDR1 and CDR2: MDHEN and SYDVKM. V shed 9 bases and J 6 bases; nucleotides not matched to a gene: 14. CDR3 in DNA: TGTGCCAGACCTTATACTAGCGGGAGGGCCCGCGGCGAGCAGTACTTC. Translated: CARPYTSGRARGEQYF. Supplemented by reference TRBV28 and TRBJ2-7, the full variable domain reads DVKVTQSSRYLVKRTGEKVFLECVQDMDHENMFWYRQDPGLGLRLIYFSYDVKMKEKGDIPEGYSVSREKKERFSLILESASTNQTSMYLCARPYTSGRARGEQYFGPGTRLTVT.

This sequence joins TRBV6-1 and TRBJ1-1, with D tentatively TRBD1 (5 bases). The CDR3 contains 13 residues. The V end lost 4 bases, the J end lost 1 base, and 7 bases lay between the germline ends. CDR1 MNHNS and CDR2 SASEGT come from the germline V gene. As DNA, the CDR3 is TGTGCCAGCAGTGTCGACAGGAACACTGAAGCTTTCTTT. Its protein is CASSVDRNTEAFF.

The rearrangement joins TRBV5-1 to TRBJ1-5; D unclear. From germline, CDR1 is SGHRS and CDR2 YFSETQ. CDR3 length: 18 residues. The V gene lost 1 base and the J gene lost 5 bases, with 22 bases spanning the gap. The CDR3 region has the DNA TGCGCCAGCAGCTTGCTCCCTCGGTCGATATGGCTTTATCAGCCCCAGCATTTT. It translates to CASSLLPRSIWLYQPQHF.

The chain couples TRBV7-2 to TRBJ2-7; possibly TRBD2 for D (6 bases). V was cut by 3 bases and J by 0 bases, with 12 bases left in between. Germline lookup yields CDR1 SGHTA and CDR2 FQGNSA. The CDR3 is made up of 15 amino acids. Here the CDR3 reads CASSFFSGYSYEQYF. CDR3 DNA sequence: TGTGCCAGCAGCTTCTTTAGCGGATACTCCTACGAGCAGTACTTC.

This chain connects TRBV9 to TRBJ1-1; D is unresolved. The germline V gene has CDR1 SGDLS and CDR2 YYNGEE. The CDR3 has 13 amino acids. Between the trimmed V and J ends, which lost 1 base and 0 bases, there was a span of 4 bases. The CDR3 DNA is TGTGCCAGCAGCGTAAGGGTGAACACTGAAGCTTTCTTT. Translated, it gives CASSVRVNTEAFF.

The chain recombines TRBV7-3 with TRBJ1-3, with D hard to call. V lost 4 bases, J lost 4 bases, and 8 bases lay in between. This CDR3 contains 13 residues. Germline values: CDR1 SGHTA, CDR2 FQGTGA. As DNA, the CDR3 is TGTGCCAGCAGCTCTGCGGGGGGAAACACCATATATTTT. Its translation: CASSSAGGNTIYF.

Here the CDR3 reads CATKDREGYTEAFF. CDR3 bases: TGTGCCACCAAGGACAGGGAAGGTTACACTGAAGCTTTCTTT. V and J are TRBV10-3 and TRBJ1-1; 8 bases are shared with TRBD1. Germline-derived CDR1 and CDR2 are ENHRY and SYGVKD. CDR3 length: 14 amino acids. V dropped 10 bases and J dropped 3; count of bases not matched to a gene: 10.

The rearrangement joins TRBV15 to TRBJ2-7, with D tentatively TRBD1 or TRBD2 (6 bases each). The CDR3 spans 15 residues. The germline V and J ends were trimmed by 1 base and 2 bases, with 12 bases remaining between them. Germline loops: CDR1 LNHNV, CDR2 YYDKDF (reference sequence). This CDR3 is CATSRVQGRTYEQYF. The DNA for the CDR3 is TGTGCCACCAGCAGAGTGCAGGGGAGGACCTACGAGCAGTACTTC.

The V call is TRBV5-6, the J call TRBJ2-5, with TRBD2 matching 14 bases. J was trimmed by 5 bases and V by 4 bases; bases with no gene match: 7. The germline V gene encodes CDR1 SGHDT and CDR2 YYEEEE. The length of the CDR3 is 16 residues. The CDR3 protein is CASSRGLAGAGETQYF. The DNA for the CDR3 is TGTGCCAGCAGCAGGGGACTAGCGGGAGCAGGGGAGACCCAGTACTTC. Looking up the rest from reference TRBV5-6 and TRBJ2-5 gives the full variable domain: DAGVTQSPTHLIKTRGQQVTLRCSPKSGHDTVSWYQQALGQGPQFIFQYYEEEERQRGNFPDRFSGHQFPNYSSELNVNALLLGDSALYLCASSRGLAGAGETQYFGPGTRLLVL.

This clone was seen only a few times. Here the CDR3 reads CASNRLYTGELFF. Written as DNA, the CDR3 is TGTGCCAGCAACAGGCTTTACACCGGGGAGCTGTTTTTT. This rearrangement joins TRBV6-6 to TRBJ2-2; D might be TRBD1 (5 bases). The germline gives CDR1 MNHNY, CDR2 SVGAGI (reference sequence). The CDR3 totals 13 residues. The ends were cut back, 7 bases at V and 3 bases at J, with 9 bases in the middle.

V gene TRBV6-5 combines with J gene TRBJ2-7; D gene ambiguous. V dropped 6 bases and J dropped 1 base, with 10 bases sitting between them. The CDR3 is 13 residues long. The V gene's germline CDR1 is MNHEY and CDR2 SVGAGI. CDR3 bases: TGTGCCAGCAGCGACAACCCATCCTACGAGCAGTACTTC. Protein product: CASSDNPSYEQYF.

The V gene is TRBV7-9, the J gene TRBJ1-1, with a possible D match to TRBD1 (5 bases). Trimming pared 1 base from V and 0 bases from J, leaving 6 bases between. CDR3 length: 14 residues. From germline, CDR1 is SEHNR and CDR2 FQNEAQ (reference sequence). In nucleotides, the CDR3 is TGTGCCAGCAGCTTAGTCAGGGTGAACACTGAAGCTTTCTTT. Amino acid sequence: CASSLVRVNTEAFF.

The CDR3 here is CAIRGQGGSKHAYNEQFF. CDR3 bases: TGTGCCATCAGGGGACAGGGGGGTAGCAAACACGCCTACAATGAGCAGTTCTTC. The V gene is TRBV10-3, the J gene TRBJ2-1, with 11 bases matching TRBD1. Germline lookup yields CDR1 ENHRY and CDR2 SYGVKD. This CDR3 has 18 amino acids. Losses at the gene ends were 6 bases for V and 2 bases for J; bases not matched to a gene: 12.